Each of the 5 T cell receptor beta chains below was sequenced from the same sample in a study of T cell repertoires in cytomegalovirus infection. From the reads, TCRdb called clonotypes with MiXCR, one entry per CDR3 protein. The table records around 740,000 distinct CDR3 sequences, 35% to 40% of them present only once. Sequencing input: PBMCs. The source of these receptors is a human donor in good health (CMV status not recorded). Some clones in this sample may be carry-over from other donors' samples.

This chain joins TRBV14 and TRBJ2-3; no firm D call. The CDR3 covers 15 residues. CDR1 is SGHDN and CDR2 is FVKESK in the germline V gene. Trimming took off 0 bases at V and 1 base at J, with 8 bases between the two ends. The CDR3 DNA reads TGTGCCAGCAGCCAAGATTTTGGGGGCACAGATACGCAGTATTTT. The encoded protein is CASSQDFGGTDTQYF. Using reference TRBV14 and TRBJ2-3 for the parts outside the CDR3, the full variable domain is EAGVTQFPSHSVIEKGQTVTLRCDPISGHDNLYWYRRVMGKEIKFLLHFVKESKQDESGMPNNRFLAERTGGTYSTLKVQPAELEDSGVYFCASSQDFGGTDTQYFGPGTRLTVL.

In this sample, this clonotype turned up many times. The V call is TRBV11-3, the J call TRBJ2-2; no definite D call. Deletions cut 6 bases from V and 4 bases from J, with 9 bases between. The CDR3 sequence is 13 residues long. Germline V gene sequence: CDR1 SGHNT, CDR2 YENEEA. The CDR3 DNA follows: TGTGCCAGCAGTCCCGCGGTCACCGGGGAGCTGTTTTTT. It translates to CASSPAVTGELFF.

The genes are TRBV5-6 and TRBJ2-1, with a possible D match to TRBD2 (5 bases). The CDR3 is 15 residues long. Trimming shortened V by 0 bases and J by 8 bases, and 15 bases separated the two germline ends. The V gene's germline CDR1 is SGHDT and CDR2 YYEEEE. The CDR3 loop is CASSLVLAARDEQFF. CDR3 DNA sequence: TGTGCCAGCAGCTTGGTCTTGGCGGCGCGGGATGAGCAGTTCTTC.

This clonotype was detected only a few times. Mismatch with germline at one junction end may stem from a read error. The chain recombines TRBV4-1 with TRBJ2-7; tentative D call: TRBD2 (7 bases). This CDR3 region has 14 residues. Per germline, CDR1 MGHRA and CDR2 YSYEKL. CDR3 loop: CASSQVGGDYEQYF. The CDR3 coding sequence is TGTGCCAGCAGCCAGGTAGGGGGGGACTACGAGCAGTACTTC.

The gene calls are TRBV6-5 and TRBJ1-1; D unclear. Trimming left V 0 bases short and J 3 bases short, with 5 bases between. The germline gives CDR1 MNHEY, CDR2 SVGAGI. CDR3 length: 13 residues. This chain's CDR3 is CASSYSVDTEAFF. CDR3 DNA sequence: TGTGCCAGCAGTTACTCCGTTGACACTGAAGCTTTCTTT.